This T cell receptor (beta chain) was profiled in a study of T cell responses to AZD1222 COVID-19 vaccine. This CDR3 has 14 residues. V was clipped by 8 bases and J by 1 base, with 12 bases between them. Germline V gene lookup returns CDR1 MNHNS and CDR2 SASEGT. Produced via immunoSEQ multiplex PCR; TCRdb's table is partial and in-frame only. The sample records roughly 85,000 clones, about nine tenths being singletons. The chain employs TRBV6-1 and TRBJ1-5; D perhaps matches TRBD1 (5 bases). The sequence came from an adult who received the AZD1222 COVID-19 vaccine. The source was peripheral blood, collected 28 days after the second AZD1222 dose. This chain's CDR3 is CASVGTESNQPQHF. CDR3 nucleotide sequence: TGTGCCAGCGTCGGGACGGAAAGCAATCAGCCCCAGCATTTT.